This T cell receptor (beta chain) was sequenced in a study of blood T cell repertoires in COVID-19. In the study overall: The cDNA or gDNA used as material had been derived from T cells, B-cell-depleted T cells, or PBMCs.

Method: immunoSEQ multiplex PCR; TCRdb's copy keeps in-frame clones and lacks some. The table lists tens of thousands of clones, around nine tenths of them singletons. CDR3 length equals 15 residues. Germline CDR1 reads LGHDT; CDR2 reads YNNKEL (reference sequence). The junction had 6 bases not matched to a gene; V was cut back by 2 bases and J by 7 bases. The chain uses TRBV3-1 (or the pseudogene TRBV3-2) and TRBJ2-1; 9 nucleotides line up with TRBD1. Sequencing was done on a sample of peripheral blood. The TCR originated in a woman aged 55-70 years with COVID-19, enrolled during active disease. The CDR3 nucleotides read TGTGCCAGCAGCCAAACAGGGGGCCCTAATAATGAGCAGTTCTTC. Its translation is CASSQTGGPNNEQFF.